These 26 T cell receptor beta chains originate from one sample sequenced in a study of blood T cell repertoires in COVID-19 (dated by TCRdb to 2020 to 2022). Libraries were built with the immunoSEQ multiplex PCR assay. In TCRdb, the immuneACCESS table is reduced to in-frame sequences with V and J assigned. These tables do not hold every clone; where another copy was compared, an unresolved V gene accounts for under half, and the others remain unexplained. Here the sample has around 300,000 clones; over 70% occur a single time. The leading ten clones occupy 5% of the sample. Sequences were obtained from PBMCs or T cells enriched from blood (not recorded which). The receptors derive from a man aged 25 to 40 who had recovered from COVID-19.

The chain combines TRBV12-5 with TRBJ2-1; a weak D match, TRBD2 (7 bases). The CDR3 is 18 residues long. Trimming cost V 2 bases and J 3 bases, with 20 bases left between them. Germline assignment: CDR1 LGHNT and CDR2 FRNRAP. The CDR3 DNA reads TGTGCTAGTGGTTTGAGAGCTCGGGGGGCCTCACTCTACAATGAGCAGTTCTTC. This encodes CASGLRARGASLYNEQFF.

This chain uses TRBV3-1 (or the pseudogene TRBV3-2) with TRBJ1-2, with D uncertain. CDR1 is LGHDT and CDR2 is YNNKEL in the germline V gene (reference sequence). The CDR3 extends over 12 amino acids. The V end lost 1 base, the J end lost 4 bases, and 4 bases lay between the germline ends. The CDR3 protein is CASSQGLYGYTF. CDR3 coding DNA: TGTGCCAGCAGCCAAGGGCTCTATGGCTACACCTTC.

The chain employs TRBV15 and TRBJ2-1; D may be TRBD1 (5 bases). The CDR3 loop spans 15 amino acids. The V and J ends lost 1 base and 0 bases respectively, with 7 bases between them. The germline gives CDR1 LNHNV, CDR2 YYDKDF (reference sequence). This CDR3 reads CATSRVRGSYNEQFF. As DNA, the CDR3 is TGTGCCACCAGCAGAGTAAGGGGCTCCTACAATGAGCAGTTCTTC.

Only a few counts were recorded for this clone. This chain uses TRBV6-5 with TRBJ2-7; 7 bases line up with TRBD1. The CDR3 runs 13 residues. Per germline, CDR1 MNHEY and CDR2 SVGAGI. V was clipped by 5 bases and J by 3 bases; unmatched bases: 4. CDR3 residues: CASSTGTDYEQYF. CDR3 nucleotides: TGTGCCAGCAGTACCGGGACAGACTACGAGCAGTACTTC.

DNA for the CDR3: TGTGCCAGCAGCCACACAAAAACGGATACGCAGTATTTT. Amino acids: CASSHTKTDTQYF. This chain connects TRBV3-1 (or the pseudogene TRBV3-2) to TRBJ2-3; no clear D gene. Trimming took off 3 bases at V and 6 bases at J, with 10 bases between the two ends. Germline loops: CDR1 LGHDT, CDR2 YNNKEL (reference sequence). This CDR3 region has 13 residues.

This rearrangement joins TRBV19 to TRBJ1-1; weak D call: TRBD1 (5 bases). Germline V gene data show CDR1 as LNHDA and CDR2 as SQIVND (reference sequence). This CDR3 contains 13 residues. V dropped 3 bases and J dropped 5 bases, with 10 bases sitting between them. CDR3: CASSIKGYTEAFF. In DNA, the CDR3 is TGTGCCAGTAGTATTAAGGGGTATACTGAAGCTTTCTTT.

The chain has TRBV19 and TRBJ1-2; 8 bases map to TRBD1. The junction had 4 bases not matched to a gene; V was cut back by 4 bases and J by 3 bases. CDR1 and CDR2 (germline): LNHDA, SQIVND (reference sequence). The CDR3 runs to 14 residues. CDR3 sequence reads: CASSTLQGDYGYTF. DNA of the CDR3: TGTGCCAGTAGTACGTTACAGGGGGACTATGGCTACACCTTC.

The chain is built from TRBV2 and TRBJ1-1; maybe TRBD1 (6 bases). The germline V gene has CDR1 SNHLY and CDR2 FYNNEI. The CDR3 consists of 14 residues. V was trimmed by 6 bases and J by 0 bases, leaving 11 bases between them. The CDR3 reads CASSRTVMNTEAFF. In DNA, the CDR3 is TGTGCCAGCAGCAGGACAGTAATGAACACTGAAGCTTTCTTT.

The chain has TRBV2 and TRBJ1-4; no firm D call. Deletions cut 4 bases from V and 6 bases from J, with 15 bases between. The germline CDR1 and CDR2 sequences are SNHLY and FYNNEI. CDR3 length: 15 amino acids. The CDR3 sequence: CASSVPPGIDEKLFF. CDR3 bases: TGTGCCAGCAGTGTCCCCCCAGGAATCGATGAAAAACTGTTTTTT.

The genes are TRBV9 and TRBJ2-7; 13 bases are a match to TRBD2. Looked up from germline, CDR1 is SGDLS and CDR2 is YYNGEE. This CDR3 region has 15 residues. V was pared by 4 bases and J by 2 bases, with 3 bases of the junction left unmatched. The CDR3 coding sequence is TGTGCCAGCAGCCCTACTAGCGGGGGGGCCTACGAGCAGTACTTC. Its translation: CASSPTSGGAYEQYF.

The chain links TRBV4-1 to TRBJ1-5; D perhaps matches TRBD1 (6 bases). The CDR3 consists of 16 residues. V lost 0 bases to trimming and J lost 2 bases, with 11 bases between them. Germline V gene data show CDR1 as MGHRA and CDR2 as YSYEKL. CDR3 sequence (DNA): TGCGCCAGCAGCCAAGACAACGCAGGGGGCAATCAGCCCCAGCATTTT. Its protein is CASSQDNAGGNQPQHF.

As DNA, the CDR3 is TGTGCCAGCAGCCAAGATAATACGGGGACAGGGCGGCAGCCCCAGCATTTT. The encoded protein is CASSQDNTGTGRQPQHF. The chain combines TRBV3-1 (or the pseudogene TRBV3-2) with TRBJ1-5; TRBD1 matches at 9 bases. The V gene end was trimmed by 0 bases and the J gene end by 7 bases; junction bases not matched to a gene: 10. Per the germline V gene, CDR1 is LGHDT and CDR2 is YNNKEL (reference sequence). This CDR3 is 17 amino acids long.

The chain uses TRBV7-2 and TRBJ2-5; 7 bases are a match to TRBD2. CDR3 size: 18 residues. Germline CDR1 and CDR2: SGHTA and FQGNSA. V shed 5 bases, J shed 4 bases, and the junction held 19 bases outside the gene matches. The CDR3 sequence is CASSPGLVGPMFLETQYF. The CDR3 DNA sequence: TGTGCCAGCAGCCCTGGACTAGTAGGCCCAATGTTTCTAGAGACCCAGTACTTC.

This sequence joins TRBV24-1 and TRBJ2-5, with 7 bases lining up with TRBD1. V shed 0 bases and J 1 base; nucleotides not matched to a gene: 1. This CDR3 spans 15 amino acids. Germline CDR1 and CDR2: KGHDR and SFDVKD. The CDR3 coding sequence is TGTGCCACCAGTGATTTGAGGGGGCCCCAAGAGACCCAGTACTTC. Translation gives CATSDLRGPQETQYF.

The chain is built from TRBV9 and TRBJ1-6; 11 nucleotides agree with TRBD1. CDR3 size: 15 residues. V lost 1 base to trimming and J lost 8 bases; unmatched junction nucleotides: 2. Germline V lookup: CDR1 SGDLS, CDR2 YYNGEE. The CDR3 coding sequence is TGTGCCAGCAGCGTAAGGGGACAGGGGGATTCACCCCTCCACTTT. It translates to CASSVRGQGDSPLHF.

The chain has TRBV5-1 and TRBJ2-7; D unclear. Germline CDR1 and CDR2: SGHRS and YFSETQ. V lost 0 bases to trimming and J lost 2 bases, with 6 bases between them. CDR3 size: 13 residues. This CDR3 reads CASSLDSTYEQYF. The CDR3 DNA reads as TGCGCCAGCAGCTTGGACAGTACCTACGAGCAGTACTTC.

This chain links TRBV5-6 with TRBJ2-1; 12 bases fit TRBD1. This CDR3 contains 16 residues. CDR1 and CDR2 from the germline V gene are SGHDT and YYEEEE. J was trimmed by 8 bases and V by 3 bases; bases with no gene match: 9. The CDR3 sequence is CASSSWGTGGKDEQFF. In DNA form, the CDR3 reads TGTGCCAGCAGCTCGTGGGGGACAGGGGGCAAAGATGAGCAGTTCTTC.

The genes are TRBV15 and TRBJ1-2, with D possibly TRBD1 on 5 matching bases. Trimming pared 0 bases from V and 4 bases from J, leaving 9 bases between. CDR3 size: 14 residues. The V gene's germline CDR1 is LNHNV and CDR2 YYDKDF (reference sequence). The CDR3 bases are TGTGCCACCAGCAGAGATATGGGGGGCTATGGCTACACCTTC. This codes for CATSRDMGGYGYTF.

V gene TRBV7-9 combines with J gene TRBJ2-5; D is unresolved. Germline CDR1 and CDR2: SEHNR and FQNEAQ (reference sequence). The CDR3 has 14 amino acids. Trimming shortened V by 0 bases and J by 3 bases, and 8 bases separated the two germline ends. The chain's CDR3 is CASSLAAYEETQYF. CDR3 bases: TGTGCCAGCAGCTTAGCCGCCTACGAAGAGACCCAGTACTTC.

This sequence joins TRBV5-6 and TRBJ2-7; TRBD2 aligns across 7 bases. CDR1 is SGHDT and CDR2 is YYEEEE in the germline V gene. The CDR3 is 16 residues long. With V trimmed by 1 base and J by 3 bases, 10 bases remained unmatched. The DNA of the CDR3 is TGTGCCAGCAGCTTGAGTTGGGGGGACTATAACTACGAGCAGTACTTC. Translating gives CASSLSWGDYNYEQYF.

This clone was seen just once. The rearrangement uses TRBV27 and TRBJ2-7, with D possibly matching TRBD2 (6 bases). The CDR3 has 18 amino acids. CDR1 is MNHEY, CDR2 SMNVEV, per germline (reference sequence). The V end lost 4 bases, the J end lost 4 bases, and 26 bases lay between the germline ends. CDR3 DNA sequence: TGTGCCAGCAGTTACCCCCCTAGGCCGGGACTGGGGTTATACGAGCAGTACTTC. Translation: CASSYPPRPGLGLYEQYF.

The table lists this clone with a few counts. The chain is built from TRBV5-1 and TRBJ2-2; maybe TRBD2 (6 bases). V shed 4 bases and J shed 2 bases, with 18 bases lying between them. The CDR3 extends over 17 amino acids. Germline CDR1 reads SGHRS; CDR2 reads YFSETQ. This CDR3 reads CASSRREDSLNTGELFF. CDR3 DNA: TGCGCCAGCAGCCGGAGGGAGGATAGTCTTAACACCGGGGAGCTGTTTTTT. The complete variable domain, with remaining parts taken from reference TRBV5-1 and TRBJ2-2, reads KAGVTQTPRYLIKTRGQQVTLSCSPISGHRSVSWYQQTPGQGLQFLFEYFSETQRNKGNFPGRFSGRQFSNSRSEMNVSTLELGDSALYLCASSRREDSLNTGELFFGEGSRLTVL.

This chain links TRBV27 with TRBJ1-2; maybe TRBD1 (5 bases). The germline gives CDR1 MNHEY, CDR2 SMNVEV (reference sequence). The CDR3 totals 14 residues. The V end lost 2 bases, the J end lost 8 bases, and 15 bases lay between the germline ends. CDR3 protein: CASSLGWGVGGYTF. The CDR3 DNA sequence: TGTGCCAGCAGTTTAGGGTGGGGGGTTGGGGGCTACACCTTC.

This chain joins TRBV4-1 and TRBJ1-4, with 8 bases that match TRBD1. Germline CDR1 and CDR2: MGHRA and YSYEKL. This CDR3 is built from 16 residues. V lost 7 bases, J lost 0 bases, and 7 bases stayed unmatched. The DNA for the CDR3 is TGCGCCAGCACCGACAGGGGACTTGCAACTAATGAAAAACTGTTTTTT. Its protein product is CASTDRGLATNEKLFF.

CDR3: CSVDRLEGYTF. The CDR3 nucleotides read TGCAGCGTTGACAGGCTCGAGGGCTACACCTTC. The V and J genes are TRBV29-1 and TRBJ1-2; no clear D. Germline values: CDR1 SQVTM, CDR2 ANQGSEA. The V end lost 3 bases, the J end lost 8 bases, and 10 bases lay between the germline ends. CDR3 length: 11 amino acids.

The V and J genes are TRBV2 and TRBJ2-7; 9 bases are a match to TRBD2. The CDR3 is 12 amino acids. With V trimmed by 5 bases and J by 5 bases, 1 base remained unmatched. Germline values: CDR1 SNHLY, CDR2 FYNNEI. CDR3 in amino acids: CASSRLADEQYF. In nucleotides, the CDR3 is TGTGCCAGCAGTCGACTAGCGGACGAGCAGTACTTC.